This is a list of T cell receptor beta chains from one sample in a study of T cell responses to AZD1222 COVID-19 vaccine. The protocol was immunoSEQ multiplex PCR, while the TCRdb copy is restricted to in-frame clones and leaves out a portion. In the table there are 100,000 to 150,000 clones, about nine tenths of which are singletons. The specimen was peripheral blood, collected on day 0 of AZD1222 vaccination. Every receptor here comes from an adult in good health. The CDR3 runs from the conserved cysteine through the conserved F or W. D genes are given only for firm matches. Not all rows give a size; the values are once, few, many and, for expanded clones, a class.

j_call: TRBJ2-7; clone_size: .; v_call: TRBV2; d_call: .; cdr3_nt: TGTGCCAGCAGTGAAGCGCTTTGGGGGAGCGACGAGCAGTACTTC; cdr3_aa: CASSEALWGSDEQYF
j_call: TRBJ1-5; clone_size: few; v_call: TRBV6-5; d_call: TRBD1; cdr3_nt: TGTGCCAGCAGTTCCAGGACAGGGCGGGGTCAGCCCCAGCATTTT; cdr3_aa: CASSSRTGRGQPQHF
j_call: TRBJ1-2; clone_size: once; v_call: TRBV19; d_call: TRBD1; cdr3_nt: TGTGCCAGTAGTTCGGGACAGGGGGACGTCTATGGCTACACCTTC; cdr3_aa: CASSSGQGDVYGYTF
j_call: TRBJ1-2; clone_size: .; v_call: TRBV6-5; d_call: TRBD1; cdr3_nt: TGTGCCAGCAGAATCCACGGGAACAGGGGGAATGGCTACACCTTC; cdr3_aa: CASRIHGNRGNGYTF
j_call: TRBJ1-1; clone_size: .; v_call: TRBV27; d_call: .; cdr3_nt: TGTGCCAGCAGTTTAAAGAAAGGGCAGTACGTGAACACTGAAGCTTTCTTT; cdr3_aa: CASSLKKGQYVNTEAFF
j_call: TRBJ1-1; clone_size: .; v_call: TRBV6-5; d_call: .; cdr3_nt: TGTGCCAGCAGGGACCGACAGGTTCCGGAAGCTTTCTTT; cdr3_aa: CASRDRQVPEAFF
j_call: TRBJ1-5; clone_size: .; v_call: TRBV19; d_call: .; cdr3_nt: TGTGCCAGTATTTTCACTCGGGCCAGGGGCAATCAGCCCCAGCATTTT; cdr3_aa: CASIFTRARGNQPQHF
j_call: TRBJ2-1; clone_size: .; v_call: TRBV6-2/TRBV6-3; d_call: TRBD2; cdr3_nt: TGTGCCAGCAGTTTCCCAGTTAGCGGGAGGACCTACAATGAGCAGTTCTTC; cdr3_aa: CASSFPVSGRTYNEQFF
j_call: TRBJ1-2; clone_size: .; v_call: TRBV6-5; d_call: TRBD1; cdr3_nt: TGTGCCAGCAGTTCCGTGACAGGGGCCGTCCGAGGTGGCTACACCTTC; cdr3_aa: CASSSVTGAVRGGYTF
j_call: TRBJ2-7; clone_size: .; v_call: TRBV5-4; d_call: .; cdr3_nt: TGTGCCAGCAGCTTGGGGCCCGGCGTCTACGAGCAGTACTTC; cdr3_aa: CASSLGPGVYEQYF
j_call: TRBJ2-1; clone_size: .; v_call: TRBV7-8; d_call: TRBD1; cdr3_nt: TGTGCCAGCAGCTTAGCCAGGACCGGGACAGGGAGGGATGAGCAGTTCTTC; cdr3_aa: CASSLARTGTGRDEQFF
j_call: TRBJ2-5; clone_size: .; v_call: TRBV11-1; d_call: .; cdr3_nt: TGTGCCAGCGGTACGCGACGGGGGACATCAGAGACCCAGTACTTC; cdr3_aa: CASGTRRGTSETQYF
j_call: TRBJ1-2; clone_size: few; v_call: TRBV29-1; d_call: .; cdr3_nt: TGCAGCGTTGAAAGGGAGGGAGGGAGCTATGGCTACACCTTC; cdr3_aa: CSVEREGGSYGYTF
j_call: TRBJ2-1; clone_size: .; v_call: TRBV19; d_call: TRBD2; cdr3_nt: TGTGCCAGTAGTGATGGGACTAGCGTGCACAATGAGCAGTTCTTC; cdr3_aa: CASSDGTSVHNEQFF
j_call: TRBJ2-3; clone_size: .; v_call: TRBV12-5; d_call: .; cdr3_nt: TGTGCTAGTGGTTTGCAGTCTAGCACAGATACGCAGTATTTT; cdr3_aa: CASGLQSSTDTQYF
j_call: TRBJ2-2; clone_size: few; v_call: TRBV10-1; d_call: TRBD1; cdr3_nt: TGCGCCAGCAGTTCCAGGACAGGCTCGAACACCGGGGAGCTGTTTTTT; cdr3_aa: CASSSRTGSNTGELFF
j_call: TRBJ2-7; clone_size: .; v_call: TRBV5-4; d_call: .; cdr3_nt: TGTGCCAGCAGTTCTGATGTAGGTTCGGGACGGTACTTC; cdr3_aa: CASSSDVGSGRYF
j_call: TRBJ1-5; clone_size: .; v_call: TRBV19; d_call: .; cdr3_nt: TGTGCCAGTAGTATAAACCGGGGGAATCAGCCCCAGCATTTT; cdr3_aa: CASSINRGNQPQHF
j_call: TRBJ2-7; clone_size: .; v_call: TRBV11-2; d_call: TRBD1; cdr3_nt: TGTGCCAGCAGAAGTGAATGGGACAGCGGCTACGAGCAGTACTTC; cdr3_aa: CASRSEWDSGYEQYF
j_call: TRBJ1-5; clone_size: .; v_call: TRBV7-6; d_call: TRBD1; cdr3_nt: TGTGCCAGTCAGGGGGATAGCAATCAGCCCCAGCATTTT; cdr3_aa: CASQGDSNQPQHF